This T cell receptor (beta chain) was sequenced during a study of cytomegalovirus exposure and HLA in healthy donors. Trimming cost V 0 bases and J 12 bases, with 12 bases left between them. This CDR3 region has 12 residues. The V gene's germline CDR1 is SGHAT and CDR2 FQNNGV. The study, taken as a whole, reports: There were 160 or so TCR beta chains listed as cytomegalovirus-associated.

Note on this clone: Antigen: not known.

The PCR used 60 Vbeta and 13 Jbeta primers. Assay used: immunoSEQ multiplex PCR; TCRdb lists only in-frame clones, some missing. The sample lists about 200,000 clones, 65% to 80% occurring once. Sequencing input: PBMCs. The clonotype comes from a man over 45 in good health and CMV-seronegative. The V gene is TRBV11-2, the J gene TRBJ2-7, with D perhaps matching TRBD2 (5 bases). As DNA, the CDR3 is TGTGCCAGCAGCTTAGATATGCGGGTGGGGTACTTC. It specifies CASSLDMRVGYF.